What follows describes a single TCR beta chain. The data derive from a study of blood T cell repertoires in COVID-19. The wider study: The analysed material was cDNA or gDNA that came from T cells, B-cell-depleted T cells, or PBMCs.

Clones were read by immunoSEQ multiplex PCR, and TCRdb kept only the in-frame ones, dropping some. Of roughly 140,000 clones detected, 75% to 85% appear once; the ten largest clones hold about 4.3%. J gave up 3 bases and V 5 bases, and 9 bases lay outside the gene matches. CDR3 size: 16 residues. Germline lookup yields CDR1 SGHTA and CDR2 FQGNSA. What was sequenced was peripheral blood. The chain combines TRBV7-2 with TRBJ2-3; TRBD2 agrees at 9 bases. The sequence derives from a woman over 75 with acute or convalescent COVID-19. CDR3 nucleotide sequence: TGTGCCAGCAGCCTGCTAGCGGGGCTCGGGACAGATACGCAGTATTTT. Translated, it gives CASSLLAGLGTDTQYF.